Below are 10 T cell receptor beta chains sequenced from a single sample in a study of T cells after yellow fever vaccination. One entry per CDR3 protein, called by TCRdb with MiXCR from the 5' RACE reads. The data hold some 600,000 distinct CDR3 sequences, with about a sixth observed a single time. Sequenced material: PBMCs, taken 4 to 6 days after the first yellow fever vaccination. All receptors come from a man between 18 and 29 years old who received the YFV17D yellow fever vaccine.

This clonotype was detected only a few times. The J gene is TRBJ1-6, the V gene TRBV12-3 or TRBV12-4, with D possibly being TRBD1 (6 bases). The CDR3 extends over 14 amino acids. V lost 7 bases and J 7 bases, leaving 14 bases between the germline ends. CDR3 sequence: CASNTDRSNSPLHF. In DNA, the CDR3 is TGTGCCAGCAATACGGACAGATCCAATTCACCCCTCCACTTT.

This clonotype was seen more than once but under ten times. The rearrangement joins TRBV5-5 to TRBJ1-5; D not resolved. This CDR3 comprises 13 residues. Germline lookup yields CDR1 SGHKS and CDR2 YYEKEE (reference sequence). V lost 3 bases and J 9 bases, leaving 13 bases between the germline ends. CDR3 DNA: TGTGCCAGCAGCTACCGGGCGGGCGGGCCCCAGCATTTT. This codes for CASSYRAGGPQHF.

This clonotype was seen only a few times. V is TRBV7-8 and J is TRBJ1-2; D unclear. The CDR3 has 13 residues. Germline assignment: CDR1 SGHVS and CDR2 FQNEAQ. Trimming shortened V by 5 bases and J by 2 bases, and 9 bases separated the two germline ends. CDR3 residues: CASSQVGNYGYTF. The CDR3, as DNA: TGTGCCAGCAGCCAGGTGGGAAACTATGGCTACACCTTC. Full variable domain (missing parts from reference TRBV7-8 and TRBJ1-2): GAGVSQSPRYKVAKRGQDVALRCDPISGHVSLFWYQQALGQGPEFLTYFQNEAQLDKSGLPSDRFFAERPEGSVSTLKIQRTQQEDSAVYLCASSQVGNYGYTFGSGTRLTVV.

The genes are TRBV6-1 and TRBJ1-5; TRBD1 agrees at 7 bases. The CDR3 contains 14 residues. With 6 bases clipped from V and 3 bases from J, the junction kept 5 bases outside the gene matches. Germline loops: CDR1 MNHNS, CDR2 SASEGT. The CDR3 nucleotides read TGTGCCAGCAGGGGGGACAGTCTCAATCAGCCCCAGCATTTT. Its translation is CASRGDSLNQPQHF.

This clonotype came up a few times. V is TRBV12-3 or TRBV12-4 and J is TRBJ2-3, with TRBD2 matching over 8 bases. Trimming cost V 5 bases and J 1 base; bases outside gene matches: 8. The CDR3 is made up of 16 amino acids. This CDR3 is CASSVRRGAGTDTQYF. The DNA of the CDR3 is TGTGCCAGCAGTGTACGGCGGGGGGCCGGCACAGATACGCAGTATTTT.

In DNA form, the CDR3 reads TGCAGTGCTAGAGATTCGGCATCGACCACCCCTAACTATGGCTACACCTTC. Translation: CSARDSASTTPNYGYTF. The gene calls are TRBV20-1 and TRBJ1-2; D gene ambiguous. With 0 bases removed from V and 0 bases from J, the gap between germline ends came to 17 bases. The CDR3 consists of 17 residues. Germline CDR1 is DFQATT and CDR2 is SNEGSKA (reference sequence).

This clonotype has a handful of counts. The V call is TRBV12-5, the J call TRBJ2-7; TRBD1 agrees at 7 bases. Germline V lookup: CDR1 LGHNT, CDR2 FRNRAP. After removal of 7 bases from V and 2 bases from J, the junction contained 11 bases not matched to a gene. The CDR3 is made up of 15 amino acids. In DNA, the CDR3 is TGTGCTAGTGTTCCCCCGGACAGGCCCACCTACGAGCAGTACTTC. Protein: CASVPPDRPTYEQYF.

The chain recombines TRBV3-1 with TRBJ2-5, with 8 bases aligning to TRBD1. From germline, CDR1 is LGHDT and CDR2 YNNKEL (reference sequence). The CDR3 totals 14 residues. Trimming removed 0 bases from V and 4 bases from J; junction bases left unmatched: 1. CDR3 loop: CASSQDDRGETQYF. The DNA of the CDR3 is TGTGCCAGCAGCCAAGATGACAGGGGAGAGACCCAGTACTTC.

This clonotype has a count of ten or more. The chain combines TRBV12-3 or TRBV12-4 with TRBJ2-1; weak D call: TRBD1 (6 bases). The V and J ends lost 1 base and 0 bases respectively, with 10 bases between them. The CDR3 is made up of 16 amino acids. CDR3 coding DNA: TGTGCCAGCAGTTTAGTACAGGGAAGCTCCTACAATGAGCAGTTCTTC. Its translation is CASSLVQGSSYNEQFF.

The chain has TRBV20-1 and TRBJ2-2; the D gene is possibly TRBD2 (7 bases). This CDR3 comprises 18 residues. Deletions cut 0 bases from V and 3 bases from J, with 20 bases between. CDR1 DFQATT and CDR2 SNEGSKA come from the germline V gene (reference sequence). CDR3 coding DNA: TGCAGTGCTAGAGATCGAATGAGGGGGGGAGTCGACACCGGGGAGCTGTTTTTT. It encodes CSARDRMRGGVDTGELFF.